This T cell receptor (beta chain) was sequenced in a study of T cells in localized non-small cell lung cancer. Study findings and constraints: Sequencing was restricted to one tumor region; therefore, heterogeneity remains possible. The appearance of a median around 57 of the top 100 tumor clones was seen in adjacent lung. There was an association of higher blood T cell density with longer overall survival. Uninvolved adjacent lung had higher T cell clonality than tumor and all other tissues.

Measured with immunoSEQ multiplex PCR; TCRdb has only the in-frame clones, and not every one. The sample includes approximately 47,000 clones, approximately 86% of them seen just once. For this clone: Its target is not known.

Germline CDR1 is MNHEY and CDR2 is SVGAGI. The V gene end was trimmed by 2 bases and the J gene end by 8 bases; junction bases not matched to a gene: 6. The CDR3 runs 14 residues. The sequencing used PBMCs, collected before any cancer treatment. This clonotype was obtained from a man aged 40 to 75 with stage II lung adenocarcinoma. V gene TRBV6-5 combines with J gene TRBJ2-1; 7 bases agree with TRBD1. The CDR3 loop reads CASSYLGQLYEQFF. The DNA of the CDR3 is TGTGCCAGCAGTTACCTGGGACAGCTCTATGAGCAGTTCTTC.